The rows below give T cell receptor beta chains drawn from one sample of a study of shared T cell receptors in the human thymus. Assay used: immunoSEQ multiplex PCR; TCRdb lists only in-frame clones, some missing. Counted here are roughly 550,000 clones, approximately 80% occurring once; the ten biggest clones make up about 0.012%. These records were also assigned to another study, of human thymus T cells.

Sequenced input: thymocytes. The source is a boy younger than two with a congenital heart defect. Each CDR3 is given with its conserved first and last residue. The order of the fields is D gene, clone size, J gene, V gene, CDR3 protein, CDR3 DNA. A D gene is named only where the DNA matches it firmly. Size tells how often a clone was seen (once, few, many) or the class of an expanded clone, and some rows leave it out.

TRBD2 | once | TRBJ2-1 | TRBV7-2 | CASSLGPGGYWNEQFF | TGTGCCAGCAGCTTAGGGCCGGGAGGGTATTGGAATGAGCAGTTCTTC
. | . | TRBJ2-3 | TRBV14 | CASSQDAGTDTQYF | TGTGCCAGCAGCCAAGATGCAGGGACAGATACGCAGTATTTT
. | . | TRBJ2-5 | TRBV21-1 | CASSSRTGKETQYF | TGTGCCAGCAGCAGCCGGACAGGGAAAGAGACCCAGTACTTC
TRBD2 | . | TRBJ2-1 | TRBV27 | CASSSSTSAHSNGVSYNEQFF | TGTGCCAGCAGTTCCTCCACTAGCGCCCATAGCAATGGGGTATCCTACAATGAGCAGTTCTTC
. | . | TRBJ1-1 | TRBV7-2 | CASSLATVGLLNEAFF | TGTGCCAGCAGCTTAGCGACAGTGGGACTTTTGAATGAAGCTTTCTTT
. | once | TRBJ1-2 | TRBV7-9 | CASSLDSGADGYTF | TGTGCCAGCAGCTTAGATTCAGGGGCGGATGGCTACACCTTC
. | . | TRBJ1-2 | TRBV29-1 | CSVEGGDLNYGYTF | TGCAGCGTTGAGGGAGGGGACCTTAACTATGGCTACACCTTC
. | few | TRBJ1-4 | TRBV19 | CASSASGGANEKLFF | TGTGCCAGTAGTGCATCCGGGGGGGCTAATGAAAAACTGTTTTTT
TRBD2 | . | TRBJ2-5 | TRBV10-1 | CASSESPLASGQETQYF | TGCGCCAGCAGTGAGTCCCCCTTGGCTAGCGGCCAAGAGACCCAGTACTTC
. | . | TRBJ2-2 | TRBV27 | CASSNYRDRTGELFF | TGTGCCAGCAGCAATTACAGGGATCGCACCGGGGAGCTGTTTTTT
TRBD1 | . | TRBJ1-4 | TRBV6-1 | CASRRTGGDEKLFF | TGTGCCAGCAGGCGGACAGGGGGAGACGAAAAACTGTTTTTT
. | . | TRBJ2-7 | TRBV27 | CASGPGVGGEQYF | TGTGCCAGCGGCCCAGGGGTAGGGGGCGAGCAGTACTTC
TRBD2 | . | TRBJ2-6 | TRBV9 | CASSVGRGAPGANVLTF | TGTGCCAGCAGCGTAGGGCGGGGGGCCCCTGGGGCCAACGTCCTGACTTTC
TRBD1 | . | TRBJ2-1 | TRBV7-2 | CASSTRGGQGAYEQFF | TGTGCCAGCAGCACCCGGGGCGGGCAGGGGGCCTATGAGCAGTTCTTC
TRBD2 | . | TRBJ2-7 | TRBV6-1 | CASSELPSGIGYEQYF | TGTGCCAGCAGTGAACTCCCTAGCGGGATCGGCTACGAGCAGTACTTC
TRBD1 | . | TRBJ2-7 | TRBV7-2 | CASSNRGSYEQYF | TGTGCCAGCAGCAACAGGGGATCCTACGAGCAGTACTTC
TRBD2 | once | TRBJ2-2 | TRBV4-3 | CASSQTSGRAGTGELFF | TGCGCCAGCAGCCAAACTAGCGGGAGGGCGGGCACCGGGGAGCTGTTTTTT
. | . | TRBJ2-7 | TRBV15 | CATSRDHSRGDYEQYF | TGTGCCACCAGCAGAGATCATTCCAGGGGGGATTACGAGCAGTACTTC
TRBD1 | . | TRBJ2-1 | TRBV29-1 | CSVERGTDHNEQFF | TGCAGCGTTGAAAGGGGGACAGATCACAATGAGCAGTTCTTC
. | . | TRBJ1-2 | TRBV27 | CASSFGSLYGYTF | TGTGCCAGCAGTTTCGGGTCACTCTATGGCTACACCTTC
. | . | TRBJ1-3 | TRBV7-2 | CASSLSGNTIYF | TGTGCCAGCAGTCTCTCTGGAAACACCATATATTTT
TRBD2 | . | TRBJ2-5 | TRBV11-3 | CASSPGTRSGETQYF | TGTGCCAGCAGTCCCGGGACTAGGTCTGGTGAGACCCAGTACTTC
. | . | TRBJ1-5 | TRBV27 | CASSFSRSLNQPQHF | TGTGCCAGCAGTTTTTCGCGGAGCTTAAATCAGCCCCAGCATTTT
. | . | TRBJ2-7 | TRBV27 | CASSLSRCGEQYF | TGTGCCAGCAGTTTATCGCGGTGCGGCGAGCAGTACTTC
TRBD2 | . | TRBJ2-1 | TRBV7-2 | CASSLGLAGYGNEQFF | TGTGCCAGCAGCTTAGGGCTAGCGGGATATGGCAATGAGCAGTTCTTC
. | . | TRBJ2-6 | TRBV18 | CASSASHSGANVLTF | TGTGCCAGCTCAGCCAGTCACTCTGGGGCCAACGTCCTGACTTTC
. | . | TRBJ2-3 | TRBV5-1 | CASTGQLTDTQYF | TGCGCCAGCACAGGACAGCTCACAGATACGCAGTATTTT
TRBD1 | . | TRBJ1-2 | TRBV6-1 | CASSGGQGAWGYTF | TGTGCCAGCAGTGGGGGACAGGGGGCTTGGGGCTACACCTTC
TRBD1 | few | TRBJ1-2 | TRBV29-1 | CSVASGQPNYGYTF | TGCAGCGTTGCCTCGGGACAGCCGAACTATGGCTACACCTTC
TRBD2 | few | TRBJ2-1 | TRBV25-1 | CASSECSGSFDEQFF | TGTGCCAGCAGTGAATGCAGCGGGAGTTTCGATGAGCAGTTCTTC
. | . | TRBJ2-6 | TRBV25-1 | CASSSNPSSGANVLTF | TGTGCCAGCAGTTCTAACCCAAGCTCTGGGGCCAACGTCCTGACTTTC
. | . | TRBJ1-5 | TRBV6-1 | CASSEAAGRMVQPQHF | TGTGCCAGCAGTGAAGCAGCGGGACGGATGGTACAGCCCCAGCATTTT
. | . | TRBJ1-2 | TRBV5-4 | CASSLRGGYGYTF | TGTGCCAGCAGCTTGCGGGGAGGCTATGGCTACACCTTC
TRBD1 | . | TRBJ1-5 | TRBV5-6 | CASSYRTGGSSQPQHF | TGTGCCAGCAGCTATCGGACAGGGGGTAGTAGTCAGCCCCAGCATTTT
TRBD1 | . | TRBJ2-1 | TRBV5-1 | CASGRTGVSNEQFF | TGCGCCAGCGGCAGGACAGGGGTCTCCAATGAGCAGTTCTTC
TRBD2 | . | TRBJ2-7 | TRBV11-2 | CASSLRTSGAYEQYF | TGTGCCAGCAGCTTAAGGACTAGCGGGGCCTACGAGCAGTACTTC
TRBD1 | . | TRBJ2-1 | TRBV11-3 | CASSIRDSYNEQFF | TGTGCCAGCAGCATCCGGGACAGCTACAATGAGCAGTTCTTC
. | . | TRBJ2-7 | TRBV14 | CASSQARGQDYEQYF | TGTGCCAGCAGCCAAGCTAGAGGACAAGACTACGAGCAGTACTTC
. | . | TRBJ2-7 | TRBV25-1 | CASSESAPSSYEQYF | TGTGCCAGCAGTGAATCTGCACCTAGCTCCTACGAGCAGTACTTC
TRBD1 | . | TRBJ2-7 | TRBV7-2 | CASSLAHRGRNRYEQYF | TGTGCCAGCAGCTTAGCGCACAGGGGGCGCAACAGGTACGAGCAGTACTTC
. | . | TRBJ2-1 | TRBV4-1 | CASSQAPSAKGRFNEQFF | TGCGCCAGCAGCCAAGCCCCTAGCGCTAAGGGAAGGTTTAATGAGCAGTTCTTC
TRBD2 | . | TRBJ2-7 | TRBV7-2 | CASSWGVAGVEAYEQYF | TGTGCCAGCAGCTGGGGGGTAGCGGGAGTAGAGGCCTACGAGCAGTACTTC
TRBD2 | . | TRBJ2-1 | TRBV14 | CASSQEASGDTEFF | TGTGCCAGCAGCCAAGAAGCTAGCGGAGATACGGAGTTCTTC
TRBD2 | . | TRBJ2-6 | TRBV5-1 | CASRPTAGVTSGANVLTF | TGCGCCAGCCGCCCGACGGCGGGAGTTACCTCTGGGGCCAACGTCCTGACTTTC
TRBD1 | . | TRBJ1-2 | TRBV5-1 | CASSSTMKETGGGYGYTF | TGCGCCAGCAGCAGCACCATGAAAGAGACAGGGGGCGGCTATGGCTACACCTTC
TRBD2 | . | TRBJ2-3 | TRBV4-2 | CASSQDPGGGRGWNTDTQYF | TGTGCCAGCAGCCAAGATCCTGGGGGCGGGAGGGGGTGGAACACAGATACGCAGTATTTT
. | . | TRBJ2-7 | TRBV11-3 | CASSLDPWLADYEQYF | TGTGCCAGCAGCTTAGATCCTTGGCTAGCCGACTACGAGCAGTACTTC
TRBD1 | once | TRBJ2-3 | TRBV28 | CASSLPTGQGCTDTQYF | TGTGCCAGCAGTTTGCCGACCGGACAGGGCTGCACAGATACGCAGTATTTT
. | . | TRBJ2-1 | TRBV27 | CASSPLRGEQFF | TGTGCCAGCAGTCCCCTCCGGGGTGAGCAGTTCTTC
TRBD1 | few | TRBJ2-7 | TRBV9 | CASSPENRQGPSYEQYF | TGTGCCAGCAGCCCTGAAAACAGACAGGGTCCCTCCTACGAGCAGTACTTC
. | . | TRBJ2-3 | TRBV19 | CASSIDSILTAADTQYF | TGTGCCAGTAGTATAGATTCTATACTTACAGCTGCAGATACGCAGTATTTT
. | . | TRBJ2-7 | TRBV4-3 | CASSGHGYEQYF | TGCGCCAGCAGCGGACACGGCTACGAGCAGTACTTC
TRBD2 | . | TRBJ2-1 | TRBV11-3 | CASSPDRSSGTYNEQFF | TGTGCCAGCAGCCCGGACCGATCCAGCGGGACCTACAATGAGCAGTTCTTC
TRBD1 | . | TRBJ1-3 | TRBV7-9 | CASSVPGQPIIFSGNTIYF | TGTGCCAGCAGCGTACCGGGACAGCCCATTATATTCTCTGGAAACACCATATATTTT
. | . | TRBJ2-7 | TRBV7-9 | CASGGGSSTNEQYF | TGTGCCAGCGGGGGCGGGAGCAGTACCAACGAGCAGTACTTC
. | few | TRBJ1-3 | TRBV6-5 | CATKSHQGFGNTIYF | TGTGCCACCAAATCACATCAGGGTTTCGGAAACACCATATATTTT
. | . | TRBJ1-2 | TRBV14 | CASSQRKYGYTF | TGTGCCAGCAGCCAGCGCAAGTATGGCTACACCTTC
TRBD1 | . | TRBJ2-1 | TRBV5-1 | CASSLGGRGRHNEQFF | TGCGCCAGCAGCTTAGGGGGCAGGGGTAGACACAATGAGCAGTTCTTC